This T cell receptor (beta chain) was retrieved from a study of early T cells in non-severe SARS-CoV-2 infection (dated by TCRdb to the early 2020s). Turning to the overall study: Because TCR sequencing relied on bulk RNA taken from unsorted whole blood, pairing of alpha and beta chains was not possible.

Preparation of the library involved 5' RACE. Instrument used: NextSeq 500. Unique molecular identifiers were attached to individual cDNA molecules in the TCR library protocol so that sequencing error and PCR bias could be corrected. Both TCR alpha and beta chains were sequenced, and tight co-correlation was observed between alpha and beta sequence abundances in each sample. The paper's data handling went like this. Decombinator V4 was used to annotate TCR sequences for V gene, J gene and CDR3. TCRs were defined as expanded if a significant change between any two time points was detected under a Poisson model with p below 0.0001. TCR abundances were normalised to the total number of TCRs sequenced per sample and were expressed as counts per million. MAIT TCRs were defined by TRAV1-2 paired with TRAJ12, TRAJ20 or TRAJ33, and iNKT TCRs by TRAV10 paired with TRAJ18. VDJdb, accessed 1 November 2021, was searched for CMV, EBV and SARS-CoV-2 annotated TCRs, with TCRs annotated for multiple antigens excluded. TCRdb reprocessing: public reads trimmed at Q25 with fastp, clones called with MiXCR, in-frame beta chains kept. Every distinct CDR3 protein forms one entry, paired with its most common genes and DNA. V and J calls and clone size were set by TCRdb, not the authors. The sample table shows tens of thousands of distinct CDR3 sequences, and nearly 6% are seen once. The top ten constitute 7% to 8.5% of the sample.

The research as a whole found: Matching against VDJdb was skewed toward anti-spike CD8 responses, likely underestimated virus-specific expansions, and missed private and CD4 specificities.

The study was a case-control design nested within a healthcare worker cohort in London, UK, with weekly nasopharyngeal swab PCR tests and blood sampling. Between 23 and 31 March 2020, the week of the UK lockdown, healthcare workers were enrolled and then followed up weekly for as long as 16 weeks. The sample holds many counts of this clonotype. Its binding antigen is unknown. No much larger clone is present one base from it, and per-base qualities are unavailable. CDR1 and CDR2 (MNHEY, SVGAGI) derive from the germline V gene. The CDR3 spans 15 residues, from the cysteine through the phenylalanine. Only CDR3 DNA is held: 45 bases, read in frame from base 1. At the junction V is shortened by 2 bases and J by 11 bases; bases outside the gene matches: 10.

The V and J genes are TRBV6-5 and TRBJ1-1, and 11 junction bases match TRBD1. Specimen: whole blood. The receptor's source is an adult who was a healthcare worker with PCR-confirmed SARS-CoV-2 infection or an uninfected control (not recorded which). The sequenced DNA is TGTGCCAGCAGTTACATACGGACAGGGGGCGTGCATGCTTTCTTT. Its product reads: CASSYIRTGGVHAFF.